The 8 T cell receptor beta chains in this list originate from one sample, sequenced in a study of Graves' ophthalmopathy and Graves' hyperthyroidism listed by TCRdb under 2018. Instrument used: Illumina HiSeq 2000. For repertoire sequencing, the TCR beta CDR3 regions were amplified from RNA transcripts. HTBI primers and the Qiagen OneStep RT-PCR kit were used in a first-round RT-PCR, which was followed by a second-round multiplex PCR, size selection and purification. TCRdb trimmed public reads at Q25 via fastp, called clones via MiXCR and kept in-frame beta chains. Each entry is one CDR3 protein sequence, shown with its most common DNA and genes. Across this sample there are roughly 350,000 distinct CDR3 sequences, with 17% seen only once. 2.4% of the sample is taken by the ten largest. Input material: peripheral blood. The receptor set was obtained from an adult woman with stable Graves' hyperthyroidism.

At least ten counts were recorded for this clonotype. This chain connects TRBV20-1 to TRBJ2-5; 16 bases fit TRBD2. After removal of 6 bases from V and 5 bases from J, the junction contained 12 bases not matched to a gene. There are 17 residues in the CDR3. CDR1 is DFQATT and CDR2 is SNEGSKA in the germline V gene (reference sequence). The CDR3 region is CSALGGTSGRAGETQYF. The CDR3 bases are TGCAGTGCCCTAGGAGGGACTAGCGGGAGGGCCGGGGAGACCCAGTACTTC.

This chain joins TRBV4-1 and TRBJ1-5; no clear D gene. This CDR3 region has 15 residues. Germline V gene lookup returns CDR1 MGHRA and CDR2 YSYEKL. Trimming pared 2 bases from V and 2 bases from J, leaving 10 bases between. The CDR3 here is CASSQWRDRNQPQHF. The CDR3 bases are TGCGCCAGCAGCCAATGGAGGGATCGCAATCAGCCCCAGCATTTT.

This clonotype was seen repeatedly, ten times or more. The chain couples TRBV27 to TRBJ1-2; no clear D gene. Germline V lookup: CDR1 MNHEY, CDR2 SMNVEV (reference sequence). The V and J ends lost 0 bases and 5 bases respectively, with 10 bases between them. The CDR3 spans 14 residues. The CDR3 region is CASSLSFKEYGYTF. DNA for the CDR3: TGTGCCAGCAGTTTATCATTCAAGGAATATGGCTACACCTTC.

This clonotype was counted at least ten times. The chain joins TRBV9 to TRBJ1-5; TRBD1 might be the D (5 bases). V was trimmed by 0 bases and J by 6 bases, leaving 13 bases between them. This CDR3 contains 15 residues. Germline CDR1 reads SGDLS; CDR2 reads YYNGEE. In DNA, the CDR3 is TGTGCCAGCAGCGTAGGCGCAGGGTTCGGTCAGCCCCAGCATTTT. It is translated as CASSVGAGFGQPQHF.

This clonotype was seen repeatedly, ten times or more. J is TRBJ1-1 and V is TRBV30; D gene ambiguous. CDR1 and CDR2 (germline): GTSNPN, SVGIG (reference sequence). Deletions cut 3 bases from V and 4 bases from J, with 15 bases between. The CDR3 sequence is 14 residues long. As DNA, the CDR3 is TGTGCCTGGAGCGAACAATTAGCGGTCACTGAAGCTTTCTTT. Translating gives CAWSEQLAVTEAFF.

DNA of the CDR3: TGTGCCAGCAGGGGACTTCTGGGGGTTGACAATCCACCCCTCCACTTT. Protein product: CASRGLLGVDNPPLHF. The gene calls are TRBV6-1 and TRBJ1-6; D may be TRBD1 (5 bases). The CDR3 is 16 residues long. Trimming removed 6 bases from V and 11 bases from J, with 23 bases in between. Germline V gene lookup returns CDR1 MNHNS and CDR2 SASEGT.

This clonotype showed up many times. The rearrangement links TRBV9 to TRBJ1-6, with D uncertain. The CDR3 spans 13 residues. V lost 3 bases, J lost 9 bases, and 10 bases lay in between. CDR1 is SGDLS and CDR2 is YYNGEE in the germline V gene. The CDR3 sequence is CASSEEWGSPLHF. For the CDR3, the DNA is TGTGCCAGCAGCGAGGAATGGGGTTCACCCCTCCACTTT.

This clonotype was counted at least ten times. The chain joins TRBV14 to TRBJ1-1; maybe TRBD1 (5 bases). Between the trimmed V and J ends, which lost 4 bases and 4 bases, there was a span of 13 bases. Germline V lookup: CDR1 SGHDN, CDR2 FVKESK. This CDR3 contains 14 residues. In DNA, the CDR3 is TGTGCCAGCAGCCCCGGTGGCGGGGGCACTGAAGCTTTCTTT. Translated: CASSPGGGGTEAFF.